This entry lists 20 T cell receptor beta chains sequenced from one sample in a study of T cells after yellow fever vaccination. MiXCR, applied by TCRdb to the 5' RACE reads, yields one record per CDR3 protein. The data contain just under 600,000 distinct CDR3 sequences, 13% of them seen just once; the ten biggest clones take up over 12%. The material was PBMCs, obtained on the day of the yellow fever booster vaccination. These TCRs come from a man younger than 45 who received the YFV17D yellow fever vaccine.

CDR3 coding DNA: TGTGCCAGCTCAATTACACAGAACACTGAAGCTTTCTTT. Protein product: CASSITQNTEAFF. This chain links TRBV18 with TRBJ1-1; D not certain. V was clipped by 5 bases and J by 1 base, with 8 bases between them. Germline V gene lookup returns CDR1 KGHSH and CDR2 LQKENI. The CDR3 consists of 13 residues.

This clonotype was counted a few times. CDR3 DNA sequence: TGTGCCAGCAGTTACTCGTTCGACTACGAGCAGTACTTC. Translating gives CASSYSFDYEQYF. This chain joins TRBV6-2 or TRBV6-3 and TRBJ2-7; the D is unclear. CDR1 MNHEY and CDR2 SVGEGT come from the germline V gene. V was shortened by 0 bases and J by 3 bases, with 6 bases between the two germline ends. The CDR3 consists of 13 residues.

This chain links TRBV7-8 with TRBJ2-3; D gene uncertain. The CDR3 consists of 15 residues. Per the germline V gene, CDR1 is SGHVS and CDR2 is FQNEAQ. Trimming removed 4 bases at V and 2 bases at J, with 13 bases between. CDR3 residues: CASSSLGSATDTQYF. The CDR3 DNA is TGTGCCAGCAGCTCTTTGGGTTCGGCCACAGATACGCAGTATTTT.

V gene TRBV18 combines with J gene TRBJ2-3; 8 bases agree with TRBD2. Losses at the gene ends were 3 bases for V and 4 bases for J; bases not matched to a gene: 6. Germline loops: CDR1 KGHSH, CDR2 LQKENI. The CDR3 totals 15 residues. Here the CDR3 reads CASSPGLEISDTQYF. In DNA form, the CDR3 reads TGTGCCAGCTCACCGGGACTAGAGATATCAGATACGCAGTATTTT.

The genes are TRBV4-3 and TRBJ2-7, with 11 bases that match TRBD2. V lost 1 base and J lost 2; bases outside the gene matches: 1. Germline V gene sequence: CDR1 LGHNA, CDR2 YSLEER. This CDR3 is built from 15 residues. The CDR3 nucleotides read TGCGCCAGCAGCCAAGGACTAGCGGGAACCTACGAGCAGTACTTC. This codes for CASSQGLAGTYEQYF.

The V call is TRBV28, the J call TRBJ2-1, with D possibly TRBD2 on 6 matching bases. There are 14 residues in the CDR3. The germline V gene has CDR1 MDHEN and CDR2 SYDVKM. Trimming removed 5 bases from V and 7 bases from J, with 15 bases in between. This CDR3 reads CASSQGGIGNEQFF. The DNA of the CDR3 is TGTGCCAGCAGTCAGGGAGGAATTGGGAATGAGCAGTTCTTC.

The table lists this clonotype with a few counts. The CDR3 nucleotides are TGTGCCAGCAGTTACCCAGGGACAGGTTCCTTCCACGAGCAGTACTTC. It yields the protein CASSYPGTGSFHEQYF. V usage is TRBV6-5 and J usage is TRBJ2-7; 8 positions agree with TRBD1. Germline-derived CDR1 and CDR2 are MNHEY and SVGAGI. The V segment lost 2 bases and the J segment 5 bases; nucleotides outside the gene matches: 11. The length of the CDR3 is 16 residues.

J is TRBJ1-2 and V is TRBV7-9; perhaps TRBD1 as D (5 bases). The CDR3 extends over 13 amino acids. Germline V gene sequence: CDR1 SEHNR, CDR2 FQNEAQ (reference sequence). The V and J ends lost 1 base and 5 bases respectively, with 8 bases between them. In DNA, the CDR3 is TGTGCCAGCAGCTTAGAGACAGCTTATGGCTACACCTTC. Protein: CASSLETAYGYTF.

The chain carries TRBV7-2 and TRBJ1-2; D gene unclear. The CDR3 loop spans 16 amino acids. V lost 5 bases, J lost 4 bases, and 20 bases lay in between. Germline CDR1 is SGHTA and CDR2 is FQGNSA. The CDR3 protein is CASSLRWAEYFYGYTF. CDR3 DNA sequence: TGTGCCAGCAGCCTTCGCTGGGCAGAATATTTCTATGGCTACACCTTC.

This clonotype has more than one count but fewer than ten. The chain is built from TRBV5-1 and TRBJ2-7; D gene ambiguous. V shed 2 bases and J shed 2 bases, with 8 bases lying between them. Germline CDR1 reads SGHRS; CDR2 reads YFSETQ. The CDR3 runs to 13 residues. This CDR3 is CASSLDTTYEQYF. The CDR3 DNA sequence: TGCGCCAGCAGCTTAGACACTACCTACGAGCAGTACTTC.

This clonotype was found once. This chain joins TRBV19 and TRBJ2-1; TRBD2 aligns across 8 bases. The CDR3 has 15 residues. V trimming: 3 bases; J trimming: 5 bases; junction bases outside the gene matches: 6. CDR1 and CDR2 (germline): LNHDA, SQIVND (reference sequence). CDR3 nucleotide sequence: TGTGCCAGTAGTATCCTGGGACTAGAGGACAATGAGCAGTTCTTC. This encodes CASSILGLEDNEQFF. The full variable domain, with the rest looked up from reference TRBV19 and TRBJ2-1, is DGGITQSPKYLFRKEGQNVTLSCEQNLNHDAMYWYRQDPGQGLRLIYYSQIVNDFQKGDIAEGYSVSREKKESFPLTVTSAQKNPTAFYLCASSILGLEDNEQFFGPGTRLTVL.

CDR3 bases: TGCAGCGTTCGAGGGGAGGAGAAAGCCAAAAACATTCAGTACTTC. As protein: CSVRGEEKAKNIQYF. The chain recombines TRBV29-1 with TRBJ2-4, with D possibly TRBD2 on 6 matching bases. V lost 5 bases to trimming and J lost 0 bases, with 14 bases between them. CDR3 size: 15 residues. Per the germline V gene, CDR1 is SQVTM and CDR2 is ANQGSEA.

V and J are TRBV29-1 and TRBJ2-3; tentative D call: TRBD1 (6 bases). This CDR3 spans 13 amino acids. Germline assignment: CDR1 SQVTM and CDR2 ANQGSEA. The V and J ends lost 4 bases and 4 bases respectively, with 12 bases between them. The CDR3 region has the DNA TGCAGCGTTGCTGGGACATCGGCAGATACGCAGTATTTT. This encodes CSVAGTSADTQYF.

This chain's CDR3 is CATSGPGQGNQPQHF. CDR3 coding DNA: TGTGCCACCAGTGGGCCGGGACAGGGGAATCAGCCCCAGCATTTT. V is TRBV24-1 and J is TRBJ1-5, with 10 bases fitting TRBD1. Trimming cost V 5 bases and J 4 bases; bases outside gene matches: 4. Germline V gene data show CDR1 as KGHDR and CDR2 as SFDVKD. The CDR3 sequence is 15 residues long.

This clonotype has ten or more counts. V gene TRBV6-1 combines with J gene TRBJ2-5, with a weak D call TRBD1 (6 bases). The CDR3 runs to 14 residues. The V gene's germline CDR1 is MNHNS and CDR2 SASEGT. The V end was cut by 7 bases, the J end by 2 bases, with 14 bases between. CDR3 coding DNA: TGTGCCAGCATGGCAGGGGCAGGACAAGAGACCCAGTACTTC. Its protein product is CASMAGAGQETQYF.

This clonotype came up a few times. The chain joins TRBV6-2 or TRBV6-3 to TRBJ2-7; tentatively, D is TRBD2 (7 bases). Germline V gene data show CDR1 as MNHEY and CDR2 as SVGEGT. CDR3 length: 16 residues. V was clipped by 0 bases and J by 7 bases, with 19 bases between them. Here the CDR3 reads CASSYSAGAGVYEQYF. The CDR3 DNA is TGTGCCAGCAGTTACTCGGCGGGGGCGGGAGTTTATGAGCAGTACTTC.

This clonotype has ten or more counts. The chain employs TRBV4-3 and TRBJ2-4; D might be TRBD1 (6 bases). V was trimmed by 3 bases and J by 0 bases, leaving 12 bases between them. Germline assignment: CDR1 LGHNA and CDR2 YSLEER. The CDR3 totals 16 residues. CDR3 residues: CASSHSRGLAKNIQYF. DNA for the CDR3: TGCGCCAGCAGCCACTCCAGGGGTTTAGCCAAAAACATTCAGTACTTC.

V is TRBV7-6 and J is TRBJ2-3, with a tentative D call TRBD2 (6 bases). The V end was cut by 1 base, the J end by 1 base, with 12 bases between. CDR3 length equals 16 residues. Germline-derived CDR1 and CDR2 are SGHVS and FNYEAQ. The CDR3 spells CASSLVPGEGTDTQYF. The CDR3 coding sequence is TGTGCCAGCAGCTTAGTGCCGGGAGAGGGCACAGATACGCAGTATTTT.

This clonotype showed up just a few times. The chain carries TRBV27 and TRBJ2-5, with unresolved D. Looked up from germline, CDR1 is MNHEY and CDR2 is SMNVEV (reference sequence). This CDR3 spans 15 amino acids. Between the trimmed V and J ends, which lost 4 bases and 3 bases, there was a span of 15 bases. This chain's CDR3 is CASSSPSGGKETQYF. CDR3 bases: TGTGCCAGCAGTTCCCCGTCGGGTGGCAAAGAGACCCAGTACTTC.

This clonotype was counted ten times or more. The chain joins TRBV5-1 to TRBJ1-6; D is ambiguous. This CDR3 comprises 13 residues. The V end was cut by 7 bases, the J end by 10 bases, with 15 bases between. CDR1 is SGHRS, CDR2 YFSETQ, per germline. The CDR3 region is CASGPGWRSPLHF. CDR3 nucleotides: TGCGCCAGCGGCCCGGGGTGGCGATCACCCCTCCACTTT. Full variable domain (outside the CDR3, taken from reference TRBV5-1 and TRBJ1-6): KAGVTQTPRYLIKTRGQQVTLSCSPISGHRSVSWYQQTPGQGLQFLFEYFSETQRNKGNFPGRFSGRQFSNSRSEMNVSTLELGDSALYLCASGPGWRSPLHFGNGTRLTVT.